These 20 T cell receptor beta chains originate from one sample sequenced in a study of T-cell reconstitution after alpha-beta-depleted transplantation in children. Preparation of the TCRbeta library used unique molecular identifiers. TCRdb redid the calling of the PCR reads with MiXCR, one entry per CDR3 protein. The table has 500,000 to 650,000 distinct CDR3 sequences, 13% seen once. Sequencing was performed on PBMCs, mostly from graft donor cells, taken 360 days after TCRalphabeta/CD19-depleted stem cell transplant. These receptors all stem from a male patient aged 10 to 17 who had a stem cell transplant for acute myeloid leukemia, so the T cells may come from the graft donor.

This clonotype was seen at least ten times. The CDR3 DNA sequence: TGTGCCAGCACCATCCTACTAGCGGGACATAGCACAGATACGCAGTATTTT. Translating gives CASTILLAGHSTDTQYF. The chain recombines TRBV7-2 with TRBJ2-3; 10 positions agree with TRBD2. Per the germline V gene, CDR1 is SGHTA and CDR2 is FQGNSA. The CDR3 contains 17 residues. V trimming: 7 bases; J trimming: 0 bases; junction bases outside the gene matches: 10.

The V call is TRBV29-1, the J call TRBJ1-2, with D possibly being TRBD1 (5 bases). V was pared by 3 bases and J by 3 bases, with 14 bases between. Germline CDR1 and CDR2: SQVTM and ANQGSEA. The CDR3 has 14 amino acids. CDR3 DNA: TGCAGCGTTGAGGGGACCTCCAGGCACTATGGCTACACCTTC. Translated: CSVEGTSRHYGYTF.

This clonotype came up many times. The chain recombines TRBV15 with TRBJ1-3; no clear D. CDR1 and CDR2 from the germline V gene are LNHNV and YYDKDF (reference sequence). V was trimmed by 3 bases and J by 4 bases, leaving 13 bases between them. The CDR3 is 15 residues long. This CDR3 reads CATSRSLPTGNTIYF. As DNA, the CDR3 is TGTGCCACCAGCAGGAGCCTTCCGACGGGAAACACCATATATTTT.

The sample holds many counts of this clonotype. The gene calls are TRBV29-1 and TRBJ2-3; TRBD1 aligns across 11 bases. The J segment lost 0 bases and the V segment lost 3 bases, leaving 5 bases of the junction unmatched. Per the germline V gene, CDR1 is SQVTM and CDR2 is ANQGSEA. The CDR3 runs 16 residues. CDR3 loop: CSVEVGQGASTDTQYF. Written as DNA, the CDR3 is TGCAGCGTTGAGGTCGGACAGGGGGCTAGCACAGATACGCAGTATTTT.

This clonotype was counted at least ten times. This chain joins TRBV29-1 and TRBJ2-4; D might be TRBD1 or TRBD2, each matching 5 bases. The germline gives CDR1 SQVTM, CDR2 ANQGSEA. The CDR3 spans 15 residues. Trimming took off 7 bases at V and 1 base at J, with 17 bases between the two ends. CDR3 nucleotide sequence: TGCAGCGCCTCACCGGGACCCTCTGCCAAAAACATTCAGTACTTC. Translated: CSASPGPSAKNIQYF.

This clonotype occurred many times. The V and J genes are TRBV20-1 and TRBJ2-1; 16 nucleotides agree with TRBD2. The CDR3 runs 19 residues. V was pared by 5 bases and J by 1 base, with 11 bases of the junction left unmatched. Germline V gene lookup returns CDR1 DFQATT and CDR2 SNEGSKA (reference sequence). CDR3 protein: CSAGFTGLAGGPSYNEQFF. DNA for the CDR3: TGCAGTGCTGGATTCACGGGACTAGCGGGAGGGCCGTCCTACAATGAGCAGTTCTTC.

The chain employs TRBV7-6 and TRBJ1-5; D perhaps matches TRBD1 (6 bases). This CDR3 is 18 amino acids long. Germline V gives CDR1 SGHVS, CDR2 FNYEAQ. V lost 1 base and J lost 0, with 16 bases in between. The CDR3 sequence is CASSLGSGGADSNQPQHF. The CDR3 coding sequence is TGTGCCAGCAGCTTAGGATCGGGGGGCGCGGATAGCAATCAGCCCCAGCATTTT.

The chain couples TRBV27 to TRBJ2-1, with TRBD2 matching over 8 bases. J lost 12 bases, V lost 3 bases, and 4 bases had no gene match. This CDR3 spans 12 amino acids. The V gene's germline CDR1 is MNHEY and CDR2 SMNVEV (reference sequence). CDR3 nucleotides: TGTGCCAGCAGTTTTTTTAGCGGGGTGCAGTTCTTC. Translated, it gives CASSFFSGVQFF.

The chain combines TRBV14 with TRBJ1-6; the D gene is possibly TRBD1 (6 bases). Germline CDR1 and CDR2: SGHDN and FVKESK. The CDR3 loop spans 11 amino acids. V lost 2 bases, J lost 16 bases, and 9 bases lay in between. The DNA of the CDR3 is TGTGCCAGCAGCCAAAGAGGGGGACTCCACTTT. It encodes CASSQRGGLHF.

The J gene is TRBJ2-1, the V gene TRBV6-5, with D hard to call. V gave up 2 bases and J gave up 8 bases, with 19 bases separating them. The CDR3 has 16 residues. The germline V gene has CDR1 MNHEY and CDR2 SVGAGI. CDR3 amino acids: CASSYGPYRKFDEQFF. In nucleotides, the CDR3 is TGTGCCAGCAGTTACGGACCTTACCGAAAGTTCGATGAGCAGTTCTTC.

This clonotype was detected only a few times. The chain employs TRBV12-3 or TRBV12-4 and TRBJ2-7; TRBD1 matches at 8 bases. The CDR3 length is 14 residues. With 6 bases clipped from V and 4 bases from J, the junction kept 8 bases outside the gene matches. The CDR3 DNA follows: TGTGCCAGCAGCCACGACAGGGGAAGGTACGAGCAGTACTTC. Its protein is CASSHDRGRYEQYF.

This clonotype was picked up a small number of times. The chain has TRBV4-3 and TRBJ2-2, with TRBD2 matching 8 bases. CDR1 is LGHNA, CDR2 YSLEER, per germline. J was trimmed by 3 bases and V by 0 bases; bases with no gene match: 6. The CDR3 sequence is 17 residues long. In DNA, the CDR3 is TGCGCCAGCAGCCAAGATACTAGCGGATTATACACCGGGGAGCTGTTTTTT. This gives the protein CASSQDTSGLYTGELFF.

This clonotype was seen a few times. The chain couples TRBV7-2 to TRBJ2-1, with a possible D match to TRBD2 (7 bases). Germline CDR1 SGHTA, CDR2 FQGNSA. The length of the CDR3 is 15 residues. With 5 bases removed from V and 4 bases from J, the gap between germline ends came to 15 bases. The CDR3 DNA reads TGTGCCAGCAGCAGGGGGGCTAGCGGATACAATGAGCAGTTCTTC. Translation gives CASSRGASGYNEQFF.

The chain employs TRBV29-1 and TRBJ2-7, with 8 bases that match TRBD1. CDR1 is SQVTM and CDR2 is ANQGSEA in the germline V gene. There are 17 residues in the CDR3. V gave up 1 base and J gave up 4 bases; unmatched junction bases: 15. The CDR3 DNA reads as TGCAGCGTTGAAGGAAGCCACCGACAGGGGTCCTCATACGAGCAGTACTTC. This sequence encodes CSVEGSHRQGSSYEQYF.

The CDR3 sequence is CSARSRVYGYTF. The CDR3 DNA is TGCAGTGCTAGAAGCAGGGTCTATGGCTACACCTTC. The rearrangement joins TRBV20-1 to TRBJ1-2; maybe TRBD1 (5 bases). CDR3 length equals 12 residues. Looked up from germline, CDR1 is DFQATT and CDR2 is SNEGSKA (reference sequence). Trimming removed 2 bases from V and 4 bases from J, with 8 bases in between.

This clonotype was found many times. The chain has TRBV3-1 and TRBJ2-1; TRBD2 matches 12 bases. V shed 4 bases and J 7 bases; nucleotides not matched to a gene: 8. CDR3 size: 16 residues. Germline CDR1 reads LGHDT; CDR2 reads YNNKEL (reference sequence). The chain's CDR3 is CASSLLTSGSGNEQFF. CDR3 DNA: TGTGCCAGCAGCCTACTGACTAGCGGGAGTGGTAATGAGCAGTTCTTC.

This clonotype was seen repeatedly, ten times or more. The J gene is TRBJ2-2, the V gene TRBV14; D unclear. V gave up 4 bases and J gave up 6 bases, with 6 bases separating them. Germline CDR1 reads SGHDN; CDR2 reads FVKESK. This CDR3 is 12 amino acids long. CDR3 nucleotide sequence: TGTGCCAGCAGCCTCGGGTCCGGGGAGCTGTTTTTT. Amino acid sequence: CASSLGSGELFF.

The CDR3 spells CASSVGGSASTDTQYF. Here the CDR3 DNA reads TGTGCCAGCAGCGTAGGCGGGAGCGCTAGCACAGATACGCAGTATTTT. The V gene is TRBV9, the J gene TRBJ2-3; 7 bases are a match to TRBD2. Germline-derived CDR1 and CDR2 are SGDLS and YYNGEE. J gave up 0 bases and V 0 bases, and 4 bases lay outside the gene matches. This CDR3 spans 16 amino acids. Using reference TRBV9 and TRBJ2-3 for the parts outside the CDR3, the full variable domain is DSGVTQTPKHLITATGQRVTLRCSPRSGDLSVYWYQQSLDQGLQFLIQYYNGEERAKGNILERFSAQQFPDLHSELNLSSLELGDSALYFCASSVGGSASTDTQYFGPGTRLTVL.

This clonotype was picked up a small number of times. The V gene is TRBV7-8, the J gene TRBJ2-3; the D gene is possibly TRBD2 (6 bases). The V end was cut by 5 bases, the J end by 6 bases, with 21 bases between. Looked up from germline, CDR1 is SGHVS and CDR2 is FQNEAQ. CDR3 size: 16 residues. The CDR3 is CASSPLVGGGLDTQYF. The CDR3 region has the DNA TGTGCCAGCAGCCCATTAGTCGGGGGAGGATTGGATACGCAGTATTTT. The full variable domain, in which reference TRBV7-8 and TRBJ2-3 provide the parts outside the CDR3, is GAGVSQSPRYKVAKRGQDVALRCDPISGHVSLFWYQQALGQGPEFLTYFQNEAQLDKSGLPSDRFFAERPEGSVSTLKIQRTQQEDSAVYLCASSPLVGGGLDTQYFGPGTRLTVL.

The genes are TRBV30 and TRBJ2-7; 7 nucleotides align to TRBD2. The CDR3 has 16 residues. Trimming cost V 0 bases and J 0 bases; bases outside gene matches: 8. Germline V CDR1 and CDR2: GTSNPN, SVGIG (reference sequence). The CDR3 DNA reads as TGTGCCTGGAGTGTACGGGGGGTCCGAGACTCCTACGAGCAGTACTTC. As protein: CAWSVRGVRDSYEQYF.